Below, 29 T cell receptor beta chains from the same sample are listed, as sequenced in a study of blood T cell repertoires in COVID-19. TCRdb's table, derived via immunoSEQ multiplex PCR, lists solely in-frame clones and lacks some. This table holds 80,000 to 100,000 clones, about nine tenths found once. The material sequenced was peripheral blood. The receptors derive from a man aged 55-75 years with acute or convalescent COVID-19.

The table lists this clone with a count of one. The chain couples TRBV28 to TRBJ1-6; D possibly corresponds to TRBD1 (6 bases). Trimming took 8 bases from V and 6 from J, leaving 14 bases between them. Germline loops: CDR1 MDHEN, CDR2 SYDVKM. The CDR3 extends over 14 amino acids. CDR3 nucleotides: TGTGCCAGCTCTGGGGGGGCGGTTAATTCACCCCTCCACTTT. This sequence encodes CASSGGAVNSPLHF.

V gene TRBV11-2 combines with J gene TRBJ1-1; the D gene is possibly TRBD1 (6 bases). Trimming took off 11 bases at V and 3 bases at J, with 22 bases between the two ends. The germline V gene encodes CDR1 SGHAT and CDR2 FQNNGV. The CDR3 spans 15 residues. The CDR3 here is CASSGGRPLDTEAFF. The CDR3 DNA reads TGTGCCTCTTCGGGGGGCAGACCACTCGACACTGAAGCTTTCTTT.

This chain connects TRBV24-1 to TRBJ2-1; D may be TRBD1 (6 bases). Per the germline V gene, CDR1 is KGHDR and CDR2 is SFDVKD. The CDR3 is 11 residues long. The V end lost 7 bases, the J end lost 8 bases, and 8 bases lay between the germline ends. CDR3 protein: CATRQGDEQFF. CDR3 DNA sequence: TGTGCCACCAGACAGGGAGATGAGCAGTTCTTC.

DNA of the CDR3: TGTGCCAGCAGCTTAGCGGGCGGGGCCTACGAGCAGTACTTC. Its translation is CASSLAGGAYEQYF. The chain combines TRBV7-2 with TRBJ2-7, with a possible D match to TRBD2 (6 bases). Trimming pared 0 bases from V and 2 bases from J, leaving 8 bases between. Germline V gene data show CDR1 as SGHTA and CDR2 as FQGNSA. CDR3 size: 14 residues.

This clone came up once. The chain carries TRBV4-1 and TRBJ1-6; D is unclear. The germline V gene has CDR1 MGHRA and CDR2 YSYEKL. V lost 1 base and J lost 4, with 11 bases in between. CDR3 length: 16 residues. The DNA of the CDR3 is TGCGCCAGCAGCCAAGTGTCAGGCTGGTATAATTCACCCCTCCACTTT. It encodes CASSQVSGWYNSPLHF.

This clone appeared once. The chain links TRBV4-1 to TRBJ2-1; TRBD2 is a possible D gene (6 bases). This CDR3 is built from 14 residues. The germline V gene encodes CDR1 MGHRA and CDR2 YSYEKL. With 1 base removed from V and 6 bases from J, the gap between germline ends came to 10 bases. CDR3 coding DNA: TGCGCCAGCAGCCAAGCCGGGACTGGCAATGAGCAGTTCTTC. Residues: CASSQAGTGNEQFF.

The chain combines TRBV5-6 with TRBJ2-4; tentatively, D is TRBD1 (5 bases). V was cut by 0 bases and J by 0 bases, with 10 bases left in between. The germline V gene encodes CDR1 SGHDT and CDR2 YYEEEE. The CDR3 is 16 residues long. CDR3 in DNA: TGTGCCAGCAGCTTGGGACAGCTCATAGCCAAAAACATTCAGTACTTC. Amino acid sequence: CASSLGQLIAKNIQYF.

V is TRBV6-5 and J is TRBJ2-7; D is perhaps TRBD1 (5 bases). The germline V gene has CDR1 MNHEY and CDR2 SVGAGI. The germline V and J ends were trimmed by 6 bases and 0 bases, with 9 bases remaining between them. The CDR3 is 13 amino acids. CDR3 DNA sequence: TGTGCCAGCAGGGCAGGGTTCTCCTACGAGCAGTACGTC. Protein product: CASRAGFSYEQYV.

The chain links TRBV6-5 to TRBJ1-5; tentatively, D is TRBD1 (5 bases). The V gene lost 4 bases and the J gene lost 0 bases, with 10 bases spanning the gap. CDR3 length equals 15 residues. Germline V gene sequence: CDR1 MNHEY, CDR2 SVGAGI. The CDR3 DNA reads TGTGCCAGCAGTTTCCGACAGAATAGCAATCAGCCCCAGCATTTT. Translated, it gives CASSFRQNSNQPQHF.

The J gene is TRBJ2-3, the V gene TRBV9; tentatively, D is TRBD1 (6 bases). Germline CDR1 reads SGDLS; CDR2 reads YYNGEE. The CDR3 is 13 amino acids. V was cut by 4 bases and J by 6 bases, with 12 bases left in between. The CDR3, as DNA: TGTGCCAGCAGCAGGAACAGGGTGGATACGCAGTATTTT. Amino acids: CASSRNRVDTQYF. Full variable domain (rest looked up from reference TRBV9 and TRBJ2-3): DSGVTQTPKHLITATGQRVTLRCSPRSGDLSVYWYQQSLDQGLQFLIQYYNGEERAKGNILERFSAQQFPDLHSELNLSSLELGDSALYFCASSRNRVDTQYFGPGTRLTVL.

The chain carries TRBV5-1 and TRBJ1-1; no definite D call. Trimming shortened V by 2 bases and J by 3 bases, and 8 bases separated the two germline ends. Germline CDR1 is SGHRS and CDR2 is YFSETQ. This CDR3 contains 13 residues. The CDR3 sequence: CASSLKRDTEAFF. The CDR3 DNA follows: TGCGCCAGCAGCTTAAAACGGGACACTGAAGCTTTCTTT.

The chain couples TRBV6-5 to TRBJ2-3; 8 bases line up with TRBD2. The junction had 5 bases not matched to a gene; V was cut back by 6 bases and J by 0 bases. This CDR3 has 15 amino acids. Germline-derived CDR1 and CDR2 are MNHEY and SVGAGI. The CDR3 spells CASRNSGASTDTQYF. In DNA, the CDR3 is TGTGCCAGCAGAAATAGCGGGGCGAGCACAGATACGCAGTATTTT.

The chain couples TRBV19 to TRBJ2-1, with 9 bases lining up with TRBD2. The germline V gene has CDR1 LNHDA and CDR2 SQIVND (reference sequence). The CDR3 runs to 13 residues. V lost 8 bases, J lost 2 bases, and 1 base stayed unmatched. The CDR3, as DNA: TGTGCCAGTGCGGGGGGGGCCTACAATGAGCAGTTCTTC. It codes for CASAGGAYNEQFF.

This chain joins TRBV6-5 and TRBJ1-6, with D hard to call. The germline V gene encodes CDR1 MNHEY and CDR2 SVGAGI. Trimming removed 7 bases at V and 9 bases at J, with 19 bases between. This CDR3 has 15 residues. The CDR3 reads CASTNRGVYGSPLHF. The CDR3 bases are TGTGCCAGCACAAACCGGGGAGTTTACGGTTCACCCCTCCACTTT.

This chain uses TRBV7-2 with TRBJ1-6, with D possibly being TRBD1 (5 bases). Looked up from germline, CDR1 is SGHTA and CDR2 is FQGNSA. There are 15 residues in the CDR3. V dropped 6 bases and J dropped 10 bases, with 19 bases sitting between them. CDR3 amino acids: CASSRDGRGGSPLHF. In DNA form, the CDR3 reads TGTGCCAGCAGTAGGGACGGGCGTGGGGGGTCACCCCTCCACTTT.

The V gene is TRBV6-5, the J gene TRBJ1-2, with D tentatively TRBD1 (6 bases). The CDR3 contains 13 residues. The V gene lost 4 bases and the J gene lost 6 bases, with 12 bases spanning the gap. The V gene's germline CDR1 is MNHEY and CDR2 SVGAGI. CDR3 nucleotide sequence: TGTGCCAGCAGTTCCCAGGGGTCCAATGGCTACACCTTC. This encodes CASSSQGSNGYTF.

This clone was counted at least ten times. This rearrangement joins TRBV7-9 to TRBJ2-7; TRBD1 agrees at 8 bases. Germline CDR1 SEHNR, CDR2 FQNEAQ (reference sequence). The length of the CDR3 is 15 residues. Trimming removed 4 bases from V and 2 bases from J; junction bases left unmatched: 7. The CDR3 spells CASSSQGGGTYEQYF. CDR3 nucleotides: TGTGCCAGCAGCTCACAGGGGGGAGGCACCTACGAGCAGTACTTC.

V and J are TRBV18 and TRBJ2-5; D call uncertain. This CDR3 comprises 18 residues. Per the germline V gene, CDR1 is KGHSH and CDR2 is LQKENI. Trimming cost V 0 bases and J 4 bases, with 21 bases left between them. Here the CDR3 reads CASSPPPNPSKRGETQYF. For the CDR3, the DNA is TGTGCCAGCTCACCACCGCCCAATCCGTCGAAACGCGGAGAGACCCAGTACTTC.

This CDR3 is CAWRGDRGVGGYTF. CDR3 nucleotide sequence: TGTGCCTGGAGGGGGGACAGGGGCGTGGGAGGCTACACCTTC. The chain is built from TRBV30 and TRBJ1-2; 10 bases match TRBD1. This CDR3 is built from 14 residues. After removal of 3 bases from V and 8 bases from J, the junction contained 9 bases not matched to a gene. Germline CDR1 is GTSNPN and CDR2 is SVGIG (reference sequence).

The chain joins TRBV5-6 to TRBJ2-7, with D perhaps TRBD1 (6 bases). Germline loops: CDR1 SGHDT, CDR2 YYEEEE. V lost 4 bases to trimming and J lost 3 bases, with 17 bases between them. CDR3 length: 15 amino acids. The CDR3 region is CASSPVGTLNYEQYF. CDR3 sequence (DNA): TGTGCCAGCAGCCCAGTTGGGACACTTAACTACGAGCAGTACTTC.

CDR3 in amino acids: CASSPRQLQGSYQETQYF. In nucleotides, the CDR3 is TGTGCCAGCAGTCCCCGACAGCTTCAGGGGTCGTACCAAGAGACCCAGTACTTC. V is TRBV6-6 and J is TRBJ2-5, with a possible D match to TRBD1 (6 bases). V was trimmed by 5 bases and J by 0 bases, leaving 22 bases between them. Germline CDR1 is MNHNY and CDR2 is SVGAGI (reference sequence). This CDR3 has 18 amino acids.

The chain couples TRBV19 to TRBJ1-4, with TRBD1 as a possible D gene (6 bases). CDR1 is LNHDA, CDR2 SQIVND, per germline (reference sequence). CDR3 length equals 13 residues. V dropped 6 bases and J dropped 6 bases, with 11 bases sitting between them. For the CDR3, the DNA is TGTGCCAGTAGACCCCCAGGGGATGAAAAACTGTTTTTT. Protein: CASRPPGDEKLFF.

The chain carries TRBV29-1 and TRBJ2-5, with TRBD1 matching 7 bases. The length of the CDR3 is 14 residues. Germline assignment: CDR1 SQVTM and CDR2 ANQGSEA. Losses at the gene ends were 5 bases for V and 1 base for J; bases not matched to a gene: 7. The CDR3 bases are TGCAGCGTTACGATGGGACAGCTCCAAGAGACCCAGTACTTC. Translated, it gives CSVTMGQLQETQYF.

As concerns this clone: With a much larger clone just one base away, this may be a read error. Other DNA sequences in the same sample also yield this CDR3. The CDR3 DNA is TGTGCCACGACCGGGACAGTTTATTCACCACTCCACTTT. Protein sequence: CATTGTVYSPLHF. The chain carries TRBV19 and TRBJ1-6, with 7 bases lining up with TRBD1. The CDR3 loop spans 13 amino acids. The germline V gene has CDR1 LNHDA and CDR2 SQIVND (reference sequence).

The rearrangement joins TRBV29-1 to TRBJ1-4, with a weak D call TRBD1 (6 bases). Germline CDR1 reads SQVTM; CDR2 reads ANQGSEA. This CDR3 is built from 13 residues. With 1 base removed from V and 6 bases from J, the gap between germline ends came to 9 bases. The CDR3 loop is CSVEAGGDEKLFF. The DNA for the CDR3 is TGCAGCGTTGAAGCGGGGGGCGATGAAAAACTGTTTTTT.

The V gene is TRBV5-6, the J gene TRBJ1-1; D call uncertain. V lost 4 bases, J lost 0 bases, and 10 bases lay in between. The CDR3 has 14 residues. Germline V lookup: CDR1 SGHDT, CDR2 YYEEEE. The CDR3 loop reads CASSPPRMNTEAFF. In nucleotides, the CDR3 is TGTGCCAGCAGCCCGCCGAGGATGAACACTGAAGCTTTCTTT.

The chain links TRBV7-8 to TRBJ2-5; 7 positions match TRBD1. J was trimmed by 1 base and V by 6 bases; bases with no gene match: 8. There are 15 residues in the CDR3. In germline, CDR1 is SGHVS, CDR2 FQNEAQ. The CDR3 nucleotides are TGTGCCAGCAGTAAAGAAGCAGGGGGCCAAGAGACCCAGTACTTC. Translation: CASSKEAGGQETQYF.

V gene TRBV5-1 combines with J gene TRBJ2-7; 7 nucleotides align to TRBD1. The trim removed 2 bases at V and 5 bases at J, leaving 7 bases unmatched. In germline, CDR1 is SGHRS, CDR2 YFSETQ. CDR3 size: 14 residues. For the CDR3, the DNA is TGCGCCAGCAGCTTACTATCTACAGGGGACGAGCAGTACTTC. Protein: CASSLLSTGDEQYF.

This sequence joins TRBV7-9 and TRBJ2-1, with TRBD1 identical over 9 bases. This CDR3 has 17 residues. In germline, CDR1 is SEHNR, CDR2 FQNEAQ (reference sequence). Trimming cost V 4 bases and J 6 bases; bases outside gene matches: 13. CDR3 residues: CASSSWRGQGGLNEQFF. The CDR3 DNA is TGTGCCAGCAGCTCCTGGAGGGGACAGGGTGGACTCAATGAGCAGTTCTTC.